This T cell receptor beta chain was sequenced during a study of PD-L1 blockade in urothelial cancer. The overall study: Patients, treated from 2014 onward, received atezolizumab 1,200 mg intravenously every 3 weeks. Once treatment had started, blood was analyzed at 3 weeks (second dose) and again at 6 weeks. Whole-study findings and limits: Patients who had durable benefit saw their tumor-associated blood clones expand more at 3 weeks.

TCR analog templates of synthetic origin were spiked into each PCR. Clones were sequenced by immunoSEQ multiplex PCR, and TCRdb holds only the in-frame ones, with some missing. Of tens of thousands of clones in the sample, 75% to 95% were seen once. The germline V gene has CDR1 ENHRY and CDR2 SYGVKD. Unmatched junction bases numbered 8, after V lost 9 bases and J lost 2 bases. The CDR3 spans 15 residues. As to time point: peripheral blood 6 weeks after treatment start. For this clone: The antigen is undetermined.

This chain links TRBV10-3 with TRBJ2-2, with 8 nucleotides matching TRBD1. This TCR came from a man between 70 and 80 years old with urothelial cancer. The input for sequencing was PBMCs, taken around atezolizumab (anti-PD-L1) treatment. Here the CDR3 reads CAMSNRGSNTGELFF. CDR3 DNA: TGTGCCATGTCAAACAGGGGGAGTAACACCGGGGAGCTGTTTTTT.